This T cell receptor beta chain stems from a study of T cells in Graves' hyperthyroidism and ophthalmopathy. Study as a whole: Sampling of peripheral blood happened at initial diagnosis, prior to any treatment.

Study results and limitations: Blood also carried most thyroid clonotypes expanded above 0.001. Ophthalmopathy prediction by the model preceded onset by a median roughly 6 months.

Calling Graves' hyperthyroidism stable meant ophthalmopathy did not progress within 18 months. Researchers amplified the TCR beta CDR3 regions from RNA transcripts. The HTBI primer set was used in a first-round RT-PCR of the TCR CDR3. TCRdb passed the multiplex PCR reads through MiXCR, listing each CDR3 protein once. The sample comprises hundreds of thousands of distinct CDR3 sequences, 14% of which are singletons, and approximately 15% rests with the top ten. Trimming took 5 bases from V and 0 from J; bases not matched to a gene: 0. Germline V gives CDR1 DFQATT, CDR2 SNEGSKA (reference sequence). The CDR3 spans 12 residues. In its sample, this clonotype was seen many times. Its antigen is still unknown.

V gene TRBV20-1 combines with J gene TRBJ2-7, with 8 bases that match TRBD1. Material: blood. The TCR was taken from a woman between 40 and 50 years old with Graves' hyperthyroidism. The DNA for the CDR3 is TGCAGTGCTGACAGGGGCTCCTACGAGCAGTACTTC. It specifies CSADRGSYEQYF.